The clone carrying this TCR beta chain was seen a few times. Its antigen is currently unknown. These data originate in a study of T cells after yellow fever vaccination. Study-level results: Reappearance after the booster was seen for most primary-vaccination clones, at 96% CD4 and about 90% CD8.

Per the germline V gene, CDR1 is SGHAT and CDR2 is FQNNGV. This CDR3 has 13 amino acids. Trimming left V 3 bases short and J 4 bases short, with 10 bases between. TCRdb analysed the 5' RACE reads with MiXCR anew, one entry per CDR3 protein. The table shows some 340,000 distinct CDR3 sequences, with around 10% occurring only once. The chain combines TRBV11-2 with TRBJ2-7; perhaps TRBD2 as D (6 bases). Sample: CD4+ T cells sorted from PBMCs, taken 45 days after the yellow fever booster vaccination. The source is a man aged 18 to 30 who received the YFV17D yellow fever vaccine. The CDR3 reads CASSLGLEYEQYV. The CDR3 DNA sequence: TGTGCCAGCAGCTTGGGACTGGAATACGAGCAGTACGTC.